The 5 T cell receptor beta chains presented below share a single source sample, sequenced in a study of tumor and adjacent non-tumor tissue in lung cancer. Three rounds of nested PCR, following a modified ARM-PCR protocol, produced the TCRbeta library. TCRdb itself ran the multiplex PCR reads through MiXCR, one entry per CDR3 protein. Of tens of thousands of distinct CDR3 sequences in the sample, 55% to 70% are singletons; the top ten hold approximately 12%. This sample's RNA came from whole unsorted tissue. The sequenced sample was lung tumor tissue. These receptor sequences come from a woman aged 70-85 years with non-small cell lung cancer.

Remarks on this clonotype: Germline is not matched at one junction end, which may reflect a read error. The rearrangement joins TRBV29-1 to TRBJ2-7; a possible D gene is TRBD2 (6 bases). The CDR3 is 12 residues long. Germline CDR1 is SQVTM and CDR2 is ANQGSEA. The CDR3 DNA sequence: TGCAGCGCTGCGGAGGGATCCCACGAGCAATACTTC. Its protein product is CSAAEGSHEQYF.

Worth noting for this clonotype: The final CDR3 position lacks the conserved phenylalanine or tryptophan, pointing to a likely read error. V and J are TRBV29-1 and TRBJ2-5; 7 bases are a match to TRBD1. This CDR3 is built from 15 residues. Unmatched junction bases numbered 15, after V lost 6 bases and J lost 5 bases. CDR1 and CDR2 from the germline V gene are SQVTM and ANQGSEA. The CDR3 DNA follows: TGCAGCGTCGACCCTCAGGGGGACGCTTGGGAGACCCAGTACTTA. This sequence encodes CSVDPQGDAWETQYL.

The chain carries TRBV6-1 and TRBJ2-3; 11 bases match TRBD2. The CDR3 is made up of 16 amino acids. The V segment lost 1 base and the J segment 6 bases; nucleotides outside the gene matches: 6. Germline assignment: CDR1 MNHNS and CDR2 SASEGT. CDR3 nucleotides: TGTGCCAGCAGTGAAGATACTAGCGGGAGATCTGATACGCAGTATTTT. Protein: CASSEDTSGRSDTQYF.

The genes are TRBV20-1 and TRBJ2-5, with a tentative D call TRBD2 (6 bases). The germline CDR1 and CDR2 sequences are DFQATT and SNEGSKA (reference sequence). There are 15 residues in the CDR3. This CDR3 reads CCTKPAMAGSETQYF. The DNA for the CDR3 is TGCTGTACTAAGCCGGCCATGGCGGGAAGTGAGACCCAGTACTTC.

For this clonotype: Mismatch with germline at one junction end may stem from a read error. The chain combines TRBV6-1 with TRBJ1-1, with TRBD1 matching 7 bases. Germline V gives CDR1 MNHNS, CDR2 SASEGT. The CDR3 runs to 14 residues. This CDR3 is CASCEGGVNTEAFF. The CDR3 DNA reads TGTGCCAGCTGTGAAGGGGGCGTGAACACTGAAGCTTTCTTT.